The next 9 T cell receptor beta chains were all read from a single sample in a study of T-cell reconstitution after alpha-beta-depleted transplantation in children. Preparation of the TCRbeta library involved a method that used unique molecular identifiers. Using its own MiXCR run on the PCR reads, TCRdb lists one record per CDR3 protein. The sample holds some 200,000 distinct CDR3 sequences, 8.4% seen once. The sample was PBMCs, mostly from graft donor cells, taken 360 days after TCRalphabeta/CD19-depleted stem cell transplant. The receptors derive from a male patient aged 2 to 9 who had a stem cell transplant for acute myeloid leukemia, so the T cells may come from the graft donor.

The gene calls are TRBV5-1 and TRBJ2-3; D is unresolved. Trimming took off 7 bases at V and 6 bases at J, with 18 bases between the two ends. The germline CDR1 and CDR2 sequences are SGHRS and YFSETQ. This CDR3 has 14 amino acids. CDR3 loop: CASARRSTGDTQYF. For the CDR3, the DNA is TGCGCCAGCGCGAGGCGGTCTACCGGGGATACGCAGTATTTT.

This clonotype was counted ten times or more. The chain employs TRBV12-3 or TRBV12-4 and TRBJ2-5; D may be TRBD2 (5 bases). CDR3 length: 13 residues. Trimming took off 10 bases at V and 3 bases at J, with 15 bases between the two ends. CDR3 in DNA: TGTGCCACCCACGGGATGAAGGAAGAGACCCAGTACTTC. Translation: CATHGMKEETQYF.

This clonotype was counted ten times or more. The chain uses TRBV4-1 and TRBJ2-1; 13 bases align to TRBD2. Germline V gene lookup returns CDR1 MGHRA and CDR2 YSYEKL. The J segment lost 4 bases and the V segment lost 0 bases, leaving 12 bases of the junction unmatched. This CDR3 has 20 residues. The CDR3 region is CASSQDKTGLAGDRYNEQFF. The CDR3 nucleotides read TGCGCCAGCAGCCAAGATAAGACCGGACTAGCGGGAGACAGGTACAATGAGCAGTTCTTC.

This clonotype was counted only a few times. The V and J genes are TRBV29-1 and TRBJ1-1; 7 nucleotides match TRBD1. CDR1 and CDR2 (germline): SQVTM, ANQGSEA. The length of the CDR3 is 12 residues. Trimming cost V 4 bases and J 12 bases; bases outside gene matches: 11. CDR3: CSVARGGPDSFF. CDR3 in DNA: TGCAGCGTTGCCAGGGGGGGCCCTGATTCTTTCTTT.

This clonotype was counted between two and nine times. J is TRBJ2-5 and V is TRBV12-3 or TRBV12-4, with TRBD2 identical over 9 bases. The CDR3 runs to 19 residues. J lost 3 bases, V lost 5 bases, and 19 bases had no gene match. CDR3: CASSQSPTSGGGGKETQYF. The CDR3 DNA follows: TGTGCCAGCAGTCAATCACCGACTAGCGGAGGAGGAGGGAAAGAGACCCAGTACTTC.

This clonotype was recorded many times. The chain links TRBV6-5 to TRBJ1-1; D remains ambiguous. The germline V gene has CDR1 MNHEY and CDR2 SVGAGI. Deletions cut 5 bases from V and 2 bases from J, with 9 bases between. The CDR3 has 13 amino acids. This CDR3 reads CASSRNGNTEAFF. The CDR3 coding sequence is TGTGCCAGCAGTCGTAATGGAAACACTGAAGCTTTCTTT.

This clonotype was counted only a few times. The gene calls are TRBV7-9 and TRBJ2-1; D is undetermined. Germline CDR1 is SEHNR and CDR2 is FQNEAQ (reference sequence). The CDR3 covers 11 residues. The germline V and J ends were trimmed by 8 bases and 9 bases, with 11 bases remaining between them. This chain's CDR3 is CASVVRSEQFF. Here the CDR3 DNA reads TGTGCCAGCGTAGTTAGGAGTGAGCAGTTCTTC.

This clonotype was found many times. This chain connects TRBV20-1 to TRBJ1-5; 7 bases agree with TRBD1. The germline CDR1 and CDR2 sequences are DFQATT and SNEGSKA (reference sequence). The CDR3 runs 14 residues. Losses at the gene ends were 6 bases for V and 4 bases for J; bases not matched to a gene: 9. The CDR3 sequence is CSATDRAANQPQHF. CDR3 bases: TGCAGTGCCACCGACAGGGCGGCTAATCAGCCCCAGCATTTT.

This clonotype has just a few counts. The chain couples TRBV21-1 to TRBJ2-7; the D call in the table, TRBD1, was not verified against the DNA. TRBV21-1 counts as a pseudogene. The CDR3 covers 14 residues. The CDR3 region has the DNA TGTGCCAACCCCCACCGGGGGGAATCCTACGAGCAGTACGTC. Protein product: CANPHRGESYEQYV.